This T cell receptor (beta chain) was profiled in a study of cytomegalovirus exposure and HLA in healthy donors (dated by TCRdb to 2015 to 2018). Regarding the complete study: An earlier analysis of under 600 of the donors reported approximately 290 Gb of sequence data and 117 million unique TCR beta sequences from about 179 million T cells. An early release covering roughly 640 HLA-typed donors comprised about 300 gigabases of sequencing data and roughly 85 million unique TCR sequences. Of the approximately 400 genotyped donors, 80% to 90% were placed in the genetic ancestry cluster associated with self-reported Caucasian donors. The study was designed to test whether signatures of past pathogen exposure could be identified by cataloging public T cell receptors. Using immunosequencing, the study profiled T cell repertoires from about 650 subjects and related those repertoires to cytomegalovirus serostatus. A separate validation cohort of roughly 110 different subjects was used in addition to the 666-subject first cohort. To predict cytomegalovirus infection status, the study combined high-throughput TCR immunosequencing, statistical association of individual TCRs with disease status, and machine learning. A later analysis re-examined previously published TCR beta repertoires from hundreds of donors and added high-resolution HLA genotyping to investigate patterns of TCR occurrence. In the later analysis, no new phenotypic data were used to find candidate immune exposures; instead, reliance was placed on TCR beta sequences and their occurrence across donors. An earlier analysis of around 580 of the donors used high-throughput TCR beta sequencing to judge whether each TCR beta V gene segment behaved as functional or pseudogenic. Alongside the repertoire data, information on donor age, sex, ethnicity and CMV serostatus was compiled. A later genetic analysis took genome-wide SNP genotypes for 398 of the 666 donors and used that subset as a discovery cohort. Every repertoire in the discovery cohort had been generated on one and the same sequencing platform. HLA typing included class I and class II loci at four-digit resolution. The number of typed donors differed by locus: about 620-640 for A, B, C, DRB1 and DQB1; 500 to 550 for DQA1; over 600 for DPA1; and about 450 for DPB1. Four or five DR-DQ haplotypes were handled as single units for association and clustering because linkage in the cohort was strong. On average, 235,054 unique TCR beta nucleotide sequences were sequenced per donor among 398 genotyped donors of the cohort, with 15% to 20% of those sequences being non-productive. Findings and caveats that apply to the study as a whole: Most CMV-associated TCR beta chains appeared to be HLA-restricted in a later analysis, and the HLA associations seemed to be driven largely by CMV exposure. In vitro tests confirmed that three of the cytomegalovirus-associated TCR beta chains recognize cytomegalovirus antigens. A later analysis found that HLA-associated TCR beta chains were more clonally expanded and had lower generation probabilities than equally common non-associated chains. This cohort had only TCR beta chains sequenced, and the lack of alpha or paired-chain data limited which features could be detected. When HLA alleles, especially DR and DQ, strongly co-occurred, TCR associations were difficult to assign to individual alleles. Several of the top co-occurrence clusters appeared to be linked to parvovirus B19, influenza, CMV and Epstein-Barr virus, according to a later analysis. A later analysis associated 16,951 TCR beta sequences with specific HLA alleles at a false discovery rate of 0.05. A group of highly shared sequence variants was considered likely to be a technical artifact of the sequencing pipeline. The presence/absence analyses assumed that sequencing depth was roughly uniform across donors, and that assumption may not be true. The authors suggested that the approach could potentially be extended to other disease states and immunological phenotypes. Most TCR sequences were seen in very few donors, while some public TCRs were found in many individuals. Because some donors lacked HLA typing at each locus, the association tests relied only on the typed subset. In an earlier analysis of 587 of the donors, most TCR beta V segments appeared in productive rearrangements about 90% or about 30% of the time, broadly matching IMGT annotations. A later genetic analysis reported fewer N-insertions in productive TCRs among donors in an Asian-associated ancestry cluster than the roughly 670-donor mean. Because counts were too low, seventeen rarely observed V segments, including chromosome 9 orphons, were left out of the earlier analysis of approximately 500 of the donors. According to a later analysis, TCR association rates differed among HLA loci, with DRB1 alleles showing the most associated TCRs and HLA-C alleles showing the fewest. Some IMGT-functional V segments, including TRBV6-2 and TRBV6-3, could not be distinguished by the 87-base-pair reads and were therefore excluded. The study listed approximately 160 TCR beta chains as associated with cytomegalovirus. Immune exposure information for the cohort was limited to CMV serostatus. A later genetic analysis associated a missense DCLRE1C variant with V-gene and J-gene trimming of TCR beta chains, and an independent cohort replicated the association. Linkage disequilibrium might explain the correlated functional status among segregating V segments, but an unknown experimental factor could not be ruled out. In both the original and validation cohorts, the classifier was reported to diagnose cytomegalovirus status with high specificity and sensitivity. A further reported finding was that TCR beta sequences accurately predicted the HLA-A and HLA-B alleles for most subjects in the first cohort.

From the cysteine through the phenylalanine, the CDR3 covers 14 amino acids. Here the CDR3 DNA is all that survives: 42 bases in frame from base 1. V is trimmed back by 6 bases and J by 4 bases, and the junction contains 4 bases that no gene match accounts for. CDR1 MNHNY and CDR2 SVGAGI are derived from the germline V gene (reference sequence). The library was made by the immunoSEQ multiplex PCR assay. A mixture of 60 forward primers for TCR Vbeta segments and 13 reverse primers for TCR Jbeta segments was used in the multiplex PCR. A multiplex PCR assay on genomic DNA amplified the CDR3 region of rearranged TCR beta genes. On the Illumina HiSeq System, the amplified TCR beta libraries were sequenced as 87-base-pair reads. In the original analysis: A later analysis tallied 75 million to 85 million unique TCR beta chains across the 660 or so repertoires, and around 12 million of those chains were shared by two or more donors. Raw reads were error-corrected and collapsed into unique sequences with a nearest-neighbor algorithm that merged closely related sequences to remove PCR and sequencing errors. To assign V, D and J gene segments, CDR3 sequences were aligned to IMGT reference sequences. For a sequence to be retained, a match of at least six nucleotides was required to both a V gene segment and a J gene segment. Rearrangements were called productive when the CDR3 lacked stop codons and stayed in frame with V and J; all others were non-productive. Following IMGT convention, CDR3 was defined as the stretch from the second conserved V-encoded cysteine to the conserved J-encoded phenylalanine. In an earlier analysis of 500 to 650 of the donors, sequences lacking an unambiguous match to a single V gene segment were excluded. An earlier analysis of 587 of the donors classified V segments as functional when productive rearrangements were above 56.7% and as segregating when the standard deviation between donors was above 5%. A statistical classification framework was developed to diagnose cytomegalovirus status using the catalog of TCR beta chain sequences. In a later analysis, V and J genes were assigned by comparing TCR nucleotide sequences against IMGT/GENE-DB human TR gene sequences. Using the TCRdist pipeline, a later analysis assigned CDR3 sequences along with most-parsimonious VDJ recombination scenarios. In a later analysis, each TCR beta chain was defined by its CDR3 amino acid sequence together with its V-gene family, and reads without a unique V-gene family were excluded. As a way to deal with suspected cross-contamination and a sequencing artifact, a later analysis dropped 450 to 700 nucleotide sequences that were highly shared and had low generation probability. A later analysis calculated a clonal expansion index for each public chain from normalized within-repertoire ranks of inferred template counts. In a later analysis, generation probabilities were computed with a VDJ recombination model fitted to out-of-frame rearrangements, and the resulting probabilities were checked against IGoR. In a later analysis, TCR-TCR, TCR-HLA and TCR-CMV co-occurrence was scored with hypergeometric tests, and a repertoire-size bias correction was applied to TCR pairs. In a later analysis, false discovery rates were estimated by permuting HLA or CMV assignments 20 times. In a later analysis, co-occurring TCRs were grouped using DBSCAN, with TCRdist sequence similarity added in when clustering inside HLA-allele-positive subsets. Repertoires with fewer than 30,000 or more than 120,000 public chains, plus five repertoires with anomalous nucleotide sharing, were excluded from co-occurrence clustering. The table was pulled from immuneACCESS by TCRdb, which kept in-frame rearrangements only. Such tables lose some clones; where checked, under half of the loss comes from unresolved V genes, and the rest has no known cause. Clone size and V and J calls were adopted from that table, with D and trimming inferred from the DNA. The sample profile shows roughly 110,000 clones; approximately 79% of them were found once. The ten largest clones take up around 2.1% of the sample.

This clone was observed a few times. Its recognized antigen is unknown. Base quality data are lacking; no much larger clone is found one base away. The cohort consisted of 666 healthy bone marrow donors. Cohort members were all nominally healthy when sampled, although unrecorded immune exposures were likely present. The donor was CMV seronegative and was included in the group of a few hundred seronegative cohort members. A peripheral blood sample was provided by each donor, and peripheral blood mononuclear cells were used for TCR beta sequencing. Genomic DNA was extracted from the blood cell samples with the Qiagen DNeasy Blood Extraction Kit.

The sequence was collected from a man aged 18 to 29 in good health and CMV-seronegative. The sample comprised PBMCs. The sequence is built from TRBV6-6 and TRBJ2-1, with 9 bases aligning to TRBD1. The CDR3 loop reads CASRLGTGYNEQFF. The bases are TGTGCCAGCAGGCTCGGGACAGGGTACAATGAGCAGTTCTTC.